This T cell receptor (beta chain) was captured by sequencing in a study of blood T cell repertoires in COVID-19. The wider study: Italy, Spain and the United States were the sources of the convalescent and acute COVID-19 samples. The cDNA or gDNA used as material had been derived from T cells, B-cell-depleted T cells, or PBMCs.

Per the original data handling: Using reference gene primer amplification, nucleated cell counts were estimated. TCRdb keeps only in-frame clones here, not all; method: immunoSEQ multiplex PCR. V, J and clone size are those of that table, while D and trimming were read from the DNA. The top ten hold roughly 1.4% of the sample, which has 400,000 to 450,000 clones, about nine tenths seen once. Those enrolled in Seattle joined during active infection and were followed longitudinally afterward. The CDR3 has 13 residues. Trimming left V 3 bases short and J 8 bases short, with 13 bases between. From germline, CDR1 is SGHTA and CDR2 FQGNSA.

The gene calls are TRBV7-2 and TRBJ1-1; D not resolved. Input material: peripheral blood. This receptor was obtained from a woman aged 40-49 years with COVID-19, enrolled during active disease. As DNA, the CDR3 is TGTGCCAGCAGCTTCTTTGGTGGGCAGGAAGCTTTCTTT. This translates into CASSFFGGQEAFF.